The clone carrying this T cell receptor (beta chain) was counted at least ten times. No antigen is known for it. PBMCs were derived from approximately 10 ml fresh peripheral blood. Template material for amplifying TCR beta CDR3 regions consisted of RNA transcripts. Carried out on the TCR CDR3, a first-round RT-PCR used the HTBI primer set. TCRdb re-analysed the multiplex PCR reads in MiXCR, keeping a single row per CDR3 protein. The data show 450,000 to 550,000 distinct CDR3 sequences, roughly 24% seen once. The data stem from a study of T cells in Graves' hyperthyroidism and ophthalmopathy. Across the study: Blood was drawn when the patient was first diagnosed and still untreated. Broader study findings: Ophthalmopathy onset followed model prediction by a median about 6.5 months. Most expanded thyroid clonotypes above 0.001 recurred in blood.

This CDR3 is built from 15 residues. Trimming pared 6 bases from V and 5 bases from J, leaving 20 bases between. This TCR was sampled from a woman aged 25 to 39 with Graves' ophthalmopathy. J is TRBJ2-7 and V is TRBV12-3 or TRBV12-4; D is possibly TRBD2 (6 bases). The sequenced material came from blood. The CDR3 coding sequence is TGTGCCAGCAGCCCCGGGGGTATGGGGCCAGACGAGCAGTACTTC. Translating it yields CASSPGGMGPDEQYF.